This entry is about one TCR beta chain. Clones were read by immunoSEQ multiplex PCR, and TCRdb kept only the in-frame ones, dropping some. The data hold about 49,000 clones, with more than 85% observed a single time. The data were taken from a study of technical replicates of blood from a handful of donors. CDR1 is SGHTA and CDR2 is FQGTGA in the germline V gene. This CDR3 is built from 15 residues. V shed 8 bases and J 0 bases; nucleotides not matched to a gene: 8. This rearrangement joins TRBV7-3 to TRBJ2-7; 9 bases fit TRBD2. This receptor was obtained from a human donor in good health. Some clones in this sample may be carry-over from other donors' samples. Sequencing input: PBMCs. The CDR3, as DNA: TGTGCCAGCCGACTAGCGGAGGCGATCTCCTACGAGCAGTACTTC. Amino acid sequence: CASRLAEAISYEQYF.